The 32 T cell receptor beta chains reported below all come from one sample, sequenced in a study of T cells in Graves' hyperthyroidism and ophthalmopathy. The source material, RNA transcripts, was used to amplify TCR beta CDR3 regions. The HTBI primer set drove a first-round RT-PCR of the TCR CDR3. Each CDR3 protein is one row after TCRdb ran MiXCR on the multiplex PCR reads. This table has around 690,000 distinct CDR3 sequences, 17% appearing once. The specimen sequenced was blood. These receptors were taken from a man aged 45-65 years with Graves' hyperthyroidism.

Regarding this clonotype: A much larger clone lies a single base off, so this may be a read error. This chain links TRBV12-3 or TRBV12-4 with TRBJ2-7; D is possibly TRBD2 (7 bases). This CDR3 comprises 14 residues. V dropped 7 bases and J dropped 0 bases, with 13 bases sitting between them. CDR3 DNA sequence: TGTGCCAGCAAGGTCGGGGGGCCCTCCTACGAGCAGTACTTC. Protein product: CASKVGGPSYEQYF.

Many counts were recorded for this clonotype. This chain uses TRBV11-2 with TRBJ2-1, with D unresolved. The CDR3 length is 16 residues. Germline V gene sequence: CDR1 SGHAT, CDR2 FQNNGV. Trimming pared 0 bases from V and 2 bases from J, leaving 11 bases between. CDR3 DNA sequence: TGTGCCAGCAGCTTAGAACGAGGTATCACCTACAATGAGCAGTTCTTC. This codes for CASSLERGITYNEQFF.

This clonotype was detected ten times or more. V gene TRBV27 combines with J gene TRBJ2-6; either TRBD1 or TRBD2 may supply D (5 bases each). The CDR3 runs 18 residues. Trimming removed 2 bases from V and 2 bases from J, with 16 bases in between. Germline V gives CDR1 MNHEY, CDR2 SMNVEV (reference sequence). The DNA of the CDR3 is TGTGCCAGCAGTTTAGAGGGGCCCGACAGAACTGGGGCCAACGTCCTGACTTTC. It encodes CASSLEGPDRTGANVLTF.

A word on this clonotype: A clone one base away is much larger, so this may be a read error. The chain uses TRBV28 and TRBJ2-5, with 7 positions matching TRBD2. The germline gives CDR1 MDHEN, CDR2 SYDVKM. The CDR3 has 14 amino acids. The V gene end was trimmed by 6 bases and the J gene end by 5 bases; junction bases not matched to a gene: 9. This CDR3 is CASRLIAGRETQYF. The DNA of the CDR3 is TGTGCCAGCAGATTAATCGCCGGGAGGGAGACCCAGTACTTC.

This clonotype was observed many times. The rearrangement joins TRBV27 to TRBJ2-7; 9 bases agree with TRBD1. V shed 4 bases and J 5 bases; nucleotides not matched to a gene: 9. CDR3 length equals 15 residues. The germline gives CDR1 MNHEY, CDR2 SMNVEV (reference sequence). The DNA of the CDR3 is TGTGCCAGCAGTTCCCGACAGGGGGTAATCGACGAGCAGTACTTC. Its protein is CASSSRQGVIDEQYF.

This clonotype appeared many times. This sequence joins TRBV7-9 and TRBJ1-1; 7 bases fit TRBD1. V trimming: 5 bases; J trimming: 5 bases; junction bases outside the gene matches: 14. The length of the CDR3 is 16 residues. CDR1 and CDR2 (germline): SEHNR, FQNEAQ (reference sequence). In nucleotides, the CDR3 is TGTGCCAGCAGCCCAAAAAACACAGGGGTTTCAACTGAAGCTTTCTTT. The encoded protein is CASSPKNTGVSTEAFF.

This clonotype was counted at least ten times. Here the CDR3 reads CASSFWQGARNEQFF. The CDR3 nucleotides are TGTGCCAGCAGTTTTTGGCAGGGGGCGCGGAATGAGCAGTTCTTC. V is TRBV28 and J is TRBJ2-1, with TRBD1 matching over 8 bases. J was trimmed by 7 bases and V by 3 bases; bases with no gene match: 8. CDR3 length: 15 residues. Germline-derived CDR1 and CDR2 are MDHEN and SYDVKM.

This clonotype has a count of ten or more. The chain uses TRBV5-1 and TRBJ1-1, with 8 nucleotides matching TRBD1. V shed 4 bases and J 5 bases; nucleotides not matched to a gene: 7. This CDR3 spans 14 amino acids. The germline CDR1 and CDR2 sequences are SGHRS and YFSETQ. The CDR3 spells CASSPQGAQTEAFF. The CDR3 DNA sequence: TGCGCCAGCAGCCCGCAGGGGGCGCAAACTGAAGCTTTCTTT. Supplemented by reference TRBV5-1 and TRBJ1-1, the full variable domain reads KAGVTQTPRYLIKTRGQQVTLSCSPISGHRSVSWYQQTPGQGLQFLFEYFSETQRNKGNFPGRFSGRQFSNSRSEMNVSTLELGDSALYLCASSPQGAQTEAFFGQGTRLTVV.

The chain uses TRBV7-9 and TRBJ2-1; 12 nucleotides line up with TRBD1. Trimming cost V 5 bases and J 3 bases; bases outside gene matches: 17. CDR3 length: 20 amino acids. Germline assignment: CDR1 SEHNR and CDR2 FQNEAQ (reference sequence). This CDR3 reads CASSPPLGTGGPGGYNEQFF. Written as DNA, the CDR3 is TGTGCCAGCAGCCCCCCCTTAGGGACAGGGGGCCCAGGCGGCTACAATGAGCAGTTCTTC.

This clonotype was recorded at least ten times. J is TRBJ2-5 and V is TRBV2; possible D gene TRBD2, 6 bases. Germline lookup yields CDR1 SNHLY and CDR2 FYNNEI. Between the trimmed V and J ends, which lost 3 bases and 0 bases, there was a span of 23 bases. The CDR3 contains 19 residues. The CDR3 DNA is TGTGCCAGCAGTGAGACGAGCGGGTCCCATTTTACCAACCAAGAGACCCAGTACTTC. Its translation: CASSETSGSHFTNQETQYF.

This chain uses TRBV5-1 with TRBJ1-3, with TRBD1 identical over 7 bases. CDR1 and CDR2 from the germline V gene are SGHRS and YFSETQ. This CDR3 is built from 15 residues. Trimming removed 3 bases from V and 0 bases from J; junction bases left unmatched: 3. The CDR3 bases are TGCGCCAGCAGCTCTGGACAGGACTCTGGAAACACCATATATTTT. This gives the protein CASSSGQDSGNTIYF.

This clonotype has at least ten counts. The chain uses TRBV7-9 and TRBJ2-7; D gene uncertain. The CDR3 has 16 residues. V was cut by 0 bases and J by 0 bases, with 12 bases left in between. Germline CDR1 reads SEHNR; CDR2 reads FQNEAQ (reference sequence). This CDR3 is CASSLAGRWSSYEQYF. The CDR3 coding sequence is TGTGCCAGCAGCTTAGCGGGTCGGTGGAGCTCCTACGAGCAGTACTTC.

This clonotype was seen a few times. The V call is TRBV6-1, the J call TRBJ1-5; D possibly corresponds to TRBD1 (6 bases). The germline V gene encodes CDR1 MNHNS and CDR2 SASEGT. CDR3 length: 15 residues. With 6 bases removed from V and 9 bases from J, the gap between germline ends came to 21 bases. The CDR3 loop is CASSPTGEGVRPQHF. In DNA form, the CDR3 reads TGTGCCAGCAGCCCGACAGGAGAAGGGGTTCGGCCCCAGCATTTT.

This clonotype was found many times. The chain has TRBV6-2 or TRBV6-3 and TRBJ2-7; maybe TRBD1 (6 bases). The CDR3 runs 16 residues. Germline CDR1 and CDR2: MNHEY and SVGEGT. Trimming shortened V by 0 bases and J by 5 bases, and 17 bases separated the two germline ends. CDR3 nucleotide sequence: TGTGCCAGCAGTTACTCGATCCGGGACACCTCGCACGAGCAGTACTTC. This gives the protein CASSYSIRDTSHEQYF.

The chain has TRBV9 and TRBJ2-5; the D gene could be TRBD1 or TRBD2 (6 bases each). V shed 0 bases and J shed 5 bases, with 14 bases lying between them. The CDR3 has 15 residues. Per the germline V gene, CDR1 is SGDLS and CDR2 is YYNGEE. CDR3 in amino acids: CASSVAGGRGETQYF. CDR3 nucleotide sequence: TGTGCCAGCAGCGTAGCTGGGGGGCGCGGGGAGACCCAGTACTTC. The entire variable domain, with the rest obtained from reference TRBV9 and TRBJ2-5, is as follows: DSGVTQTPKHLITATGQRVTLRCSPRSGDLSVYWYQQSLDQGLQFLIQYYNGEERAKGNILERFSAQQFPDLHSELNLSSLELGDSALYFCASSVAGGRGETQYFGPGTRLLVL.

There are many counts of this clonotype. The chain is built from TRBV12-3 or TRBV12-4 and TRBJ2-1; D might be TRBD2 (6 bases). The germline V and J ends were trimmed by 5 bases and 2 bases, with 13 bases remaining between them. This CDR3 has 15 residues. The DNA for the CDR3 is TGTGCCAGCAGTGCCGAGACTAGTCCCTACAATGAGCAGTTCTTC. Encoded protein: CASSAETSPYNEQFF.

In its sample, this clonotype was seen a few times. V is TRBV5-1 and J is TRBJ1-1; possible D gene TRBD1, 6 bases. Trimming removed 3 bases at V and 5 bases at J, with 14 bases between. Germline-derived CDR1 and CDR2 are SGHRS and YFSETQ. This CDR3 has 14 residues. This CDR3 is CASSWQGKDTEAFF. CDR3 DNA: TGCGCCAGCAGCTGGCAGGGGAAGGATACTGAAGCTTTCTTT.

This clonotype was picked up many times. V is TRBV11-3 and J is TRBJ2-3; 10 bases line up with TRBD1. This CDR3 is built from 12 residues. With 4 bases clipped from V and 10 bases from J, the junction kept 2 bases outside the gene matches. The germline CDR1 and CDR2 sequences are SGHNT and YENEEA. CDR3 in amino acids: CASSSGTGAQYF. CDR3 DNA: TGTGCCAGCAGCTCCGGGACAGGGGCGCAGTATTTT.

In this sample, this clonotype turned up a few times. The chain has TRBV18 and TRBJ2-2; D is undetermined. Germline V gives CDR1 KGHSH, CDR2 LQKENI. The CDR3 loop spans 14 amino acids. V was cut by 6 bases and J by 5 bases, with 13 bases left in between. The CDR3 sequence: CASSPTITTGELFF. CDR3 DNA sequence: TGTGCCAGCTCCCCTACAATTACGACCGGGGAGCTGTTTTTT.

In the case of this clonotype: This may arise from a read error, as a much more abundant clone is one base away. The V gene is TRBV11-2, the J gene TRBJ2-5, with D uncertain. From germline, CDR1 is SGHAT and CDR2 FQNNGV. The CDR3 is 14 residues long. DNA of the CDR3: TGTGCCAGCAGCTTAGTGTTCAACCATGAGACCCAGTACTTC. It encodes CASSLVFNHETQYF.

This clonotype was recorded a few times. J is TRBJ2-1 and V is TRBV4-1; D is undetermined. This CDR3 has 12 residues. The ends were cut back, 1 base at V and 7 bases at J, with 5 bases in the middle. Germline lookup yields CDR1 MGHRA and CDR2 YSYEKL. DNA for the CDR3: TGCGCCAGCAGCCAAGTGAGGAATGAGCAGTTCTTC. Translation: CASSQVRNEQFF.

The table lists this clonotype with many counts. The V gene is TRBV5-6, the J gene TRBJ1-1; 7 bases map to TRBD1. Trimming cost V 3 bases and J 4 bases; bases outside gene matches: 9. The CDR3 sequence is 15 residues long. Germline V gene lookup returns CDR1 SGHDT and CDR2 YYEEEE. The CDR3 spells CASSYLRGPSTEAFF. CDR3 nucleotides: TGTGCCAGCAGCTACCTGAGGGGGCCAAGCACTGAAGCTTTCTTT.

The rearrangement joins TRBV4-1 to TRBJ2-7; the D is unclear. CDR1 and CDR2 from the germline V gene are MGHRA and YSYEKL. The CDR3 is 14 residues long. The V and J ends lost 2 bases and 2 bases respectively, with 10 bases between them. In DNA, the CDR3 is TGCGCCAGCAGCCAACTCCGGGCTACCTACGAGCAGTACTTC. It codes for CASSQLRATYEQYF.

With regard to this clonotype: This sequence may be a read error, since a much larger clone differs from it by one base. This chain connects TRBV28 to TRBJ2-3, with D uncertain. This CDR3 spans 13 amino acids. V was clipped by 2 bases and J by 6 bases, with 9 bases between them. Germline V gene sequence: CDR1 MDHEN, CDR2 SYDVKM. CDR3 coding DNA: TGTGCCAGCAGTTTAGACGCCCCCGATACGCAGTATTTT. This gives the protein CASSLDAPDTQYF.

V and J are TRBV28 and TRBJ2-7; the match to TRBD1 covers 9 bases. V shed 7 bases, J shed 4 bases, and the junction held 8 bases outside the gene matches. Germline CDR1 MDHEN, CDR2 SYDVKM. The CDR3 extends over 14 amino acids. The CDR3: CASTYSGTGYEQYF. The CDR3 DNA reads TGTGCCAGCACCTATTCCGGGACAGGGTACGAGCAGTACTTC.

This clonotype was seen many times. The rearrangement links TRBV28 to TRBJ1-4, with D possibly TRBD1 on 6 matching bases. The V gene lost 3 bases and the J gene lost 8 bases, with 13 bases spanning the gap. CDR3 length: 14 amino acids. Germline V gives CDR1 MDHEN, CDR2 SYDVKM. The CDR3 sequence is CASSFGGAREKLFF. CDR3 nucleotides: TGTGCCAGCAGTTTCGGGGGCGCACGGGAAAAACTGTTTTTT.

This clonotype was observed at least ten times. The chain uses TRBV7-2 and TRBJ2-5, with D tentatively TRBD1 (5 bases). V was pared by 1 base and J by 5 bases, with 11 bases between. CDR3 size: 14 residues. CDR1 is SGHTA and CDR2 is FQGNSA in the germline V gene. The CDR3 nucleotides are TGTGCCAGCAGCTTAGTGGCAGGGTGGGAGACCCAGTACTTC. Its protein is CASSLVAGWETQYF.

This clonotype was recorded at least ten times. The genes are TRBV6-5 and TRBJ2-2; D uncertain. This CDR3 has 15 amino acids. V was shortened by 0 bases and J by 1 base, with 6 bases between the two germline ends. Germline V gene data show CDR1 as MNHEY and CDR2 as SVGAGI. CDR3 in amino acids: CASSYSTMNTGELFF. The DNA of the CDR3 is TGTGCCAGCAGTTACTCTACGATGAACACCGGGGAGCTGTTTTTT.

This clonotype was recorded many times. The chain links TRBV27 to TRBJ2-7; 7 bases fit TRBD2. Per the germline V gene, CDR1 is MNHEY and CDR2 is SMNVEV (reference sequence). Trimming at V came to 8 bases and at J to 6 bases, leaving 10 bases not matched to a gene. CDR3 length equals 13 residues. Here the CDR3 reads CASWEGAGAEQYF. The CDR3 region has the DNA TGTGCCAGCTGGGAGGGAGCTGGAGCCGAGCAGTACTTC.

This clonotype was seen many times. The V gene is TRBV13, the J gene TRBJ2-1; D may correspond to TRBD1 or TRBD2 (6 bases each). CDR3 length: 12 residues. In germline, CDR1 is PRHDT, CDR2 FYEKMQ (reference sequence). V was pared by 6 bases and J by 7 bases, with 10 bases between. The CDR3 loop is CASRLGGNEQFF. In DNA, the CDR3 is TGTGCCAGCAGACTAGGGGGGAATGAGCAGTTCTTC. The full variable domain, completed using reference TRBV13 and TRBJ2-1, is AAGVIQSPRHLIKEKRETATLKCYPIPRHDTVYWYQQGPGQDPQFLISFYEKMQSDKGSIPDRFSAQQFSDYHSELNMSSLELGDSALYFCASRLGGNEQFFGPGTRLTVL.

This chain uses TRBV6-2 or TRBV6-3 with TRBJ2-3; no reliable D call. This CDR3 region has 14 residues. CDR1 is MNHEY, CDR2 SVGEGT, per germline. Trimming pared 6 bases from V and 4 bases from J, leaving 14 bases between. CDR3 in DNA: TGTGCCAGCAGCTTTCCGGGCCCCGCAGATACGCAGTATTTT. Protein sequence: CASSFPGPADTQYF.

The CDR3 DNA reads TGTGCCAGTAGTTATCGCGGTAACTCACAGACCCAGTACTTC. Its translation: CASSYRGNSQTQYF. The chain joins TRBV19 to TRBJ2-5; D gene uncertain. Germline loops: CDR1 LNHDA, CDR2 SQIVND (reference sequence). The V gene lost 5 bases and the J gene lost 6 bases, with 16 bases spanning the gap. CDR3 length: 14 amino acids.